This T cell receptor beta chain was retrieved from a study of cytomegalovirus exposure and HLA in healthy donors (dated by TCRdb to 2017 to 2019). Study-wide context: An earlier analysis of roughly 610 of the donors reported 276 Gb of sequence data and 90 million to 120 million unique TCR beta sequences obtained from roughly 180 million T cells. Rather than drawing on any new phenotypic data, the later analysis identified candidate immune exposures from TCR beta sequences and the way those sequences occurred across donors. Five DR-DQ haplotypes were handled as single units for association and clustering, since linkage in the cohort was strong. An earlier analysis of approximately 630 of the donors applied high-throughput TCR beta sequencing to assess whether each TCR beta V gene segment acted as functional or pseudogenic. Besides the first cohort of more than 650 subjects, a separate validation cohort made up of around 120 different subjects was used. Among around 400 genotyped donors of the cohort, an average of around 250,000 unique TCR beta nucleotide sequences was sequenced per donor, of which roughly 18% were non-productive. Typing coverage differed by locus: A, B, C, DRB1 and DQB1 were typed in about 620-640 donors, DQA1 in approximately 520, DPA1 in 600 to 610, and DPB1 in approximately 450. Every repertoire in the discovery cohort had been generated on one and the same sequencing platform. Approximately 300 gigabases of sequencing data and approximately 91 million unique TCR sequences made up an early release that covered 640 HLA-typed donors. Of the 300 to 500 genotyped donors, 75% to 85% were placed in the genetic ancestry cluster associated with self-reported Caucasian donors. The study aimed to test whether signatures of past pathogen exposure could be identified by cataloging public T cell receptors. A later genetic analysis took genome-wide SNP genotypes for about three fifths of the roughly 670 donors and used that subset as a discovery cohort. Class I and class II HLA loci were covered by the typing at four-digit resolution. The study used immunosequencing to profile the T cell repertoires of 666 subjects and linked those repertoires to cytomegalovirus serostatus. To predict cytomegalovirus infection status, the study combined high-throughput TCR immunosequencing, statistical association of individual TCRs with disease status, and machine learning. Donor age, sex, ethnicity and CMV serostatus were compiled alongside the repertoire data. To study patterns of TCR occurrence, a later analysis re-analyzed previously published TCR beta repertoires from more than 550 donors and added high-resolution HLA genotyping. Overall study outcomes, separate from this receptor: Correlated functional status among segregating V segments might be attributable to linkage disequilibrium, but an unknown experimental factor could not be ruled out. Presence/absence analyses assumed roughly uniform sequencing depth across donors, an assumption that may not hold. In a later analysis, HLA-associated TCR beta chains showed more clonal expansion and lower generation probabilities than non-associated chains that were equally common. Because counts were too low, around 17 rarely observed V segments, including chromosome 9 orphons, were left out of the earlier analysis of 500 to 750 of the donors. A further reported finding was that TCR beta sequences accurately predicted the HLA-A and HLA-B alleles for most subjects in the first cohort. A later analysis reported that several top co-occurrence clusters appeared linked to parvovirus B19, influenza, CMV and Epstein-Barr virus. According to a later genetic analysis, donors in an Asian-associated ancestry cluster had fewer N-insertions in productive TCRs than the approximately 650-donor mean. In the study, around 150 TCR beta chains were listed as associated with cytomegalovirus. Broadly in line with IMGT annotations, most TCR beta V segments showed up in productive rearrangements about 87% or about 30% of the time in an earlier analysis of 450 to 600 of the donors. The classifier was reported to diagnose cytomegalovirus status with high specificity and sensitivity in both the original and validation cohorts. According to a later analysis, TCR association rates differed among HLA loci, with DRB1 alleles showing the most associated TCRs and HLA-C alleles showing the fewest. Strong co-occurrence of HLA alleles, especially DR and DQ, made assigning TCR associations to individual alleles difficult. Because HLA typing was unavailable for some donors at each locus, only the typed subset was used in association tests. Most TCR sequences were observed very rarely across donors, whereas some public TCRs were present in many individuals. In a later analysis, most CMV-associated TCR beta chains were found to appear HLA-restricted, with HLA associations seemingly driven largely by CMV exposure. In vitro tests confirmed that a few of the cytomegalovirus-associated TCR beta chains recognize cytomegalovirus antigens. Immune exposure information for the cohort was limited to CMV serostatus. This cohort had only TCR beta chains sequenced, and the lack of alpha or paired-chain data limited which features could be detected. The authors suggested that the approach could potentially be generalized to other disease states and immunological phenotypes. At a false discovery rate of 0.05, a later analysis linked around 17,000 TCR beta sequences to specific HLA alleles. A cluster of highly shared sequence variants was judged likely to be a technical artifact of the sequencing pipeline. An association between a missense DCLRE1C variant and V-gene and J-gene trimming of TCR beta chains was found in a later genetic analysis and replicated in an independent cohort. The 87-base-pair reads could not distinguish some IMGT-functional V segments, including TRBV6-2 and TRBV6-3, so those segments were excluded.

As concerns this clone: Its antigen specificity is not known. Base qualities are not at hand, and no much larger clone is one base apart.

The germline V gene (reference sequence) gives CDR1 as GTSNPN and CDR2 as SVGIG. Trimming removed 0 bases from V and 8 bases from J, leaving 16 bases between the germline ends. The CDR3 holds 15 amino acids from the cysteine to the phenylalanine. Only CDR3 DNA remains: 45 bases, in frame from the first base. The cohort was made up of approximately 670 healthy bone marrow donors. At the time of sampling, every cohort member was nominally healthy, though immune exposures that went unrecorded were likely present. The donor was CMV seronegative and belonged to the group of 350 or so seronegative cohort members. A peripheral blood sample was provided by each donor, and peripheral blood mononuclear cells were used for TCR beta sequencing. Genomic DNA was extracted from the blood cell samples with the Qiagen DNeasy Blood Extraction Kit. The library was produced with the immunoSEQ multiplex PCR assay. For the multiplex PCR, a mixture combining 60 forward primers for TCR Vbeta segments and 13 reverse primers for TCR Jbeta segments was used. A multiplex PCR assay on genomic DNA amplified the CDR3 region of rearranged TCR beta genes. The amplified TCR beta libraries were sequenced on the Illumina HiSeq System as 87-base-pair reads. Turning to the authors' computational methods: A later analysis tallied 75 million to 95 million unique TCR beta chains across the 700 or so repertoires, and around 9.9 million of those chains were shared by two or more donors. To remove PCR and sequencing errors, raw reads were error-corrected and collapsed into unique sequences using a nearest-neighbor algorithm that merged closely related sequences. Alignment of CDR3 sequences to IMGT reference sequences was used to assign V, D and J gene segments. For a sequence to be retained, a match of at least six nucleotides to both a V gene segment and a J gene segment was required. A rearrangement was called productive if the CDR3 had no stop codons and remained in frame with V and J, and every other rearrangement was called non-productive. Following IMGT convention, CDR3 was defined as the stretch from the second conserved V-encoded cysteine up to the conserved J-encoded phenylalanine. The earlier analysis of 500 to 650 of the donors excluded any sequence lacking an unambiguous match to a single V gene segment. An earlier analysis of approximately 590 of the donors classified V segments as functional when productive rearrangements were above 56.7% and as segregating when the standard deviation between donors was above 5%. To diagnose cytomegalovirus status from the catalog of TCR beta chain sequences, a statistical classification framework was built. V and J gene assignment, in a later analysis, came from comparing TCR nucleotide sequences with IMGT/GENE-DB human TR gene sequences. The TCRdist pipeline was used in a later analysis to assign CDR3 sequences and most-parsimonious VDJ recombination scenarios. In a later analysis, every TCR beta chain was defined by the combination of its CDR3 amino acid sequence and its V-gene family, and reads without a unique V-gene family were dropped. To address suspected cross-contamination and a sequencing artifact, a later analysis removed 450 to 700 highly shared, low-generation-probability nucleotide sequences. For each public chain, a later analysis derived a clonal expansion index from normalized ranks of inferred template counts within each repertoire. Generation probabilities in a later analysis came from a VDJ recombination model fitted to out-of-frame rearrangements, and those results were checked against IGoR. In a later analysis, TCR-TCR, TCR-HLA and TCR-CMV co-occurrence was scored with hypergeometric tests, and a repertoire-size bias correction was applied to TCR pairs. To estimate false discovery rates, a later analysis permuted the HLA or CMV assignments 20 times. A later analysis grouped co-occurring TCRs with DBSCAN, adding TCRdist sequence similarity when clustering within HLA-allele-positive subsets. Co-occurrence clustering excluded repertoires with fewer than 30,000 or more than 120,000 public chains, plus five with anomalous nucleotide sharing. TCRdb took this table from immuneACCESS and kept in-frame rearrangements with V and J called. Such tables lack part of the clones; where checked against another copy, unresolved V genes explain under half of the gap, and the rest is unexplained. The V and J calls and the clone size are those of that table, but D and trimming were determined from the DNA. This sample is represented by fewer than 300,000 clones; around 80% of them were singletons. In total, the top ten clones hold roughly 0.31% of the sample.

The receptor chain draws on TRBV30 and TRBJ1-4; too little of a D gene remains to name it. Sequencing was carried out using PBMCs. The clonotype comes from a girl aged 2 to 10 in good health and CMV-seronegative. The encoded CDR3 is CAWSVRLTLGEKLFF. The DNA sequence is TGTGCCTGGAGTGTACGTTTAACTCTCGGGGAAAAACTGTTTTTT.